The entry below describes one T cell receptor beta chain. The data stem from a study of OX40 agonist ivuxolimab in advanced cancers. The germline V gene encodes CDR1 MDHEN and CDR2 SYDVKM. Trimming took off 8 bases at V and 4 bases at J, with 20 bases between the two ends. The CDR3 length is 16 residues. TCRdb's copy holds only in-frame clones and misses some; the assay was immunoSEQ multiplex PCR. The sample gives roughly 90,000 clones, around nine tenths of which show up once; 1.3% to 1.5% is in the top ten. The sequences come from CD4+ or CD8+ T cells sorted from blood, collected in a trial of the OX40 agonist ivuxolimab. The TCR originated in an adult with an advanced solid tumor such as melanoma, head and neck, liver or kidney cancer. The chain recombines TRBV28 with TRBJ2-2; either TRBD1 or TRBD2 may fit D (5 bases each). The CDR3 region has the DNA TGTGCCAGCCAAATTATACGGGGACGAGGCACCGGGGAGCTGTTTTTT. Translating it yields CASQIIRGRGTGELFF.